Following are 3 T cell receptor beta chains from one sample sequenced in a study of cytomegalovirus exposure and HLA in healthy donors. The PCR made use of 60 Vbeta and 13 Jbeta primers. Clones were sequenced by immunoSEQ multiplex PCR, and TCRdb holds only the in-frame ones, with some missing. The table lists some 120,000 clones, over 65% of them singletons. The sample comprised PBMCs. The receptor set was obtained from a young man in good health and CMV-seronegative.

V usage is TRBV5-1 and J usage is TRBJ2-5; D is undetermined. The germline V and J ends were trimmed by 1 base and 3 bases, with 7 bases remaining between them. Germline V gives CDR1 SGHRS, CDR2 YFSETQ. The CDR3 covers 13 residues. This chain's CDR3 is CASSLRQEETQYF. DNA for the CDR3: TGCGCCAGCAGCTTGAGGCAGGAAGAGACCCAGTACTTC.

The CDR3 loop reads CASSLDRGSILDTGELFF. The CDR3 DNA follows: TGCGCCAGCAGCTTGGACAGGGGATCGATCTTGGACACCGGGGAGCTGTTTTTT. This chain connects TRBV5-1 to TRBJ2-2; 7 bases map to TRBD1. The CDR3 totals 18 residues. CDR1 and CDR2 (germline): SGHRS, YFSETQ. V lost 0 bases to trimming and J lost 3 bases; unmatched junction nucleotides: 11.

The V and J genes are TRBV15 and TRBJ1-2; D may be TRBD1 (5 bases). There are 16 residues in the CDR3. V was clipped by 1 base and J by 2 bases, with 14 bases between them. Germline values: CDR1 LNHNV, CDR2 YYDKDF (reference sequence). The CDR3, as DNA: TGTGCCACCAGCAGAGTTGTTGGACGGGGGAACTATGGCTACACCTTC. It is translated as CATSRVVGRGNYGYTF.